The 28 T cell receptor beta chains below all came from one sample that was sequenced in a study of graft-versus-host responses after intestinal transplantation. Only in-frame clones appear in the TCRdb table, and some are missing; sequencing was by immunoSEQ multiplex PCR. The sample gives 3,500 to 4,500 clones, around a fifth of which show up once; roughly 5.5% is in the top ten. The sample consisted of alloreactive CD4+ T cells from a mixed lymphocyte reaction culture, taken before transplantation. Indicated subset: CFSE-low proliferating T cells sorted from roughly 6-day pre-transplant mixed lymphocyte reaction (GvH or HvG direction). The receptors were gathered from a human patient who was an organ donor for intestinal transplantation.

This clone occurred a few times. CDR3 nucleotide sequence: TGTGCCAGCAGTTACGGGGTTGGAGGGTTCGAGACCCAGTACTTC. Residues: CASSYGVGGFETQYF. The V gene is TRBV6-6, the J gene TRBJ2-5; possible D gene TRBD2, 6 bases. Between the trimmed V and J ends, which lost 2 bases and 5 bases, there was a span of 15 bases. The V gene's germline CDR1 is MNHNY and CDR2 SVGAGI (reference sequence). CDR3 length: 15 amino acids.

The J gene is TRBJ2-3, the V gene TRBV7-6; 10 nucleotides agree with TRBD2. V shed 1 base and J 3 bases; nucleotides not matched to a gene: 4. The germline CDR1 and CDR2 sequences are SGHVS and FNYEAQ. The CDR3 covers 16 residues. This CDR3 reads CASSLGSGGRTDTQYF. The CDR3 nucleotides read TGTGCCAGCAGCTTAGGTAGCGGGGGGCGTACAGATACGCAGTATTTT.

This clone was seen more than once but under ten times. CDR3 sequence: CASSFSVSNQPQHF. The DNA for the CDR3 is TGTGCCAGCAGCTTTTCAGTCTCCAATCAGCCCCAGCATTTT. The J gene is TRBJ1-5, the V gene TRBV5-8; the D is unclear. Germline V gene lookup returns CDR1 SGHTS and CDR2 YDEGEE. This CDR3 has 14 residues. V lost 2 bases, J lost 3 bases, and 9 bases lay in between.

This clone is labeled as medium-sized. V usage is TRBV2 and J usage is TRBJ2-1; 8 bases are a match to TRBD1. CDR3 length: 15 residues. Germline assignment: CDR1 SNHLY and CDR2 FYNNEI. The J segment lost 1 base and the V segment lost 8 bases, leaving 7 bases of the junction unmatched. For the CDR3, the DNA is TGTGCCAGCGCCTTAGGACAGGGTTCCTACAATGAGCAGTTCTTC. It is translated as CASALGQGSYNEQFF.

This clone was recorded a few times. The J gene is TRBJ2-6, the V gene TRBV7-9, with 10 bases fitting TRBD1. The ends lost 5 bases at V and 3 bases at J; junction bases unmatched: 4. CDR3 length: 16 amino acids. Germline V gene data show CDR1 as SEHNR and CDR2 as FQNEAQ (reference sequence). In DNA, the CDR3 is TGTGCCAGCAGCAAGGACAGGGGGTTTGGGGCCAACGTCCTGACTTTC. It is translated as CASSKDRGFGANVLTF.

By its share, this clone is medium-sized (0.01 to 0.1%). This chain links TRBV5-4 with TRBJ1-6; a weak D match, TRBD1 (5 bases). This CDR3 has 17 residues. From germline, CDR1 is SGHNT and CDR2 YYREEE (reference sequence). With 3 bases removed from V and 9 bases from J, the gap between germline ends came to 22 bases. CDR3 sequence: CASSSLWGGRLISPLHF. CDR3 sequence (DNA): TGTGCCAGCAGCTCGTTGTGGGGGGGAAGGCTAATTTCACCCCTCCACTTT.

In regard to this clone: The junction departs from germline at one end; a sequencing error may be responsible. This rearrangement joins TRBV5-1 to TRBJ1-1; 9 positions match TRBD1. There are 14 residues in the CDR3. The germline CDR1 and CDR2 sequences are SGHRS and YFSETQ. This CDR3 reads CASSWDRVNTEAFF. The CDR3 nucleotides are TGTGCCAGCAGCTGGGACAGGGTAAACACTGAAGCTTTCTTT.

This clone was seen only a few times. The chain has TRBV6-5 and TRBJ2-7; 10 bases align to TRBD2. Germline-derived CDR1 and CDR2 are MNHEY and SVGAGI. V trimming: 4 bases; J trimming: 3 bases; junction bases outside the gene matches: 9. CDR3 length: 16 amino acids. The CDR3: CASSSPKTSGCYEQYV. CDR3 nucleotide sequence: TGTGCCAGCAGTTCCCCGAAGACTAGCGGGTGCTACGAGCAGTACGTC.

By sample fraction, this clone is medium-sized. This sequence joins TRBV27 and TRBJ2-3, with D perhaps TRBD1 (8 bases). Germline assignment: CDR1 MNHEY and CDR2 SMNVEV (reference sequence). Trimming took 2 bases from V and 5 from J, leaving 11 bases between them. The length of the CDR3 is 14 residues. CDR3 nucleotide sequence: TGTGCCAGCAGTTTAAACAGGGGGGGAGATACGCAGTATTTT. Protein: CASSLNRGGDTQYF.

In this sample, this clone is medium-sized (0.01 to 0.1%). The V call is TRBV25-1, the J call TRBJ1-5; D is ambiguous. Germline V gene data show CDR1 as MGHDK and CDR2 as SYGVNS. The length of the CDR3 is 14 residues. V lost 5 bases to trimming and J lost 5 bases, with 13 bases between them. Here the CDR3 reads CASSPRVGYQPQHF. Written as DNA, the CDR3 is TGTGCCAGCAGTCCCCGGGTGGGTTATCAGCCCCAGCATTTT. The full variable domain, completed using reference TRBV25-1 and TRBJ1-5, is EADIYQTPRYLVIGTGKKITLECSQTMGHDKMYWYQQDPGMELHLIHYSYGVNSTEKGDLSSESTVSRIRTEHFPLTLESARPSHTSQYLCASSPRVGYQPQHFGDGTRLSIL.

By sample fraction, this clone is large. The same CDR3 arises from other DNA sequences in this sample as well. The gene calls are TRBV4-1 and TRBJ1-6, with a weak D call TRBD1 (5 bases). V was trimmed by 3 bases and J by 7 bases, leaving 7 bases between them. The CDR3 length is 13 residues. Looked up from germline, CDR1 is MGHRA and CDR2 is YSYEKL. CDR3 sequence (DNA): TGCGCCAGCAGCCATCCAGGGAATTCACCCCTCCACTTT. Translated, it gives CASSHPGNSPLHF.

This chain joins TRBV6-6 and TRBJ2-2; possible D gene TRBD2, 6 bases. The V gene lost 2 bases and the J gene lost 1 base, with 8 bases spanning the gap. CDR1 is MNHNY and CDR2 is SVGAGI in the germline V gene (reference sequence). The CDR3 has 15 amino acids. Here the CDR3 reads CASSYGGVNTGELFF. The CDR3 DNA reads as TGTGCCAGCAGTTACGGCGGGGTGAACACCGGGGAGCTGTTTTTT.

Only a few counts were recorded for this clone. The chain employs TRBV7-3 and TRBJ1-1; D unclear. The length of the CDR3 is 15 residues. Deletions cut 2 bases from V and 9 bases from J, with 19 bases between. CDR1 SGHTA and CDR2 FQGTGA come from the germline V gene. CDR3 region: CASSLDGVAREKAFF. In nucleotides, the CDR3 is TGTGCCAGCAGCTTAGACGGTGTCGCGAGGGAGAAAGCTTTCTTT.

This clone was observed a handful of times. V gene TRBV7-2 combines with J gene TRBJ2-2; 9 nucleotides match TRBD1. Trimming cost V 5 bases and J 3 bases; bases outside gene matches: 4. Germline-derived CDR1 and CDR2 are SGHTA and FQGNSA. The CDR3 extends over 15 amino acids. The CDR3, as DNA: TGTGCCAGCAGCCGGGACAGGGTGGACACCGGGGAGCTGTTTTTT. It specifies CASSRDRVDTGELFF.

A few counts support this clone. The chain joins TRBV7-2 to TRBJ2-4; no reliable D call. V dropped 6 bases and J dropped 6 bases, with 6 bases sitting between them. The germline CDR1 and CDR2 sequences are SGHTA and FQGNSA. The CDR3 has 11 residues. The CDR3 coding sequence is TGTGCCAGCAGGCGAGGAAACATTCAGTACTTC. Its protein product is CASRRGNIQYF.

This clone is labeled as medium-sized. The chain recombines TRBV4-1 with TRBJ1-3; D may be TRBD1 (6 bases). Germline-derived CDR1 and CDR2 are MGHRA and YSYEKL. The CDR3 spans 15 residues. V was trimmed by 4 bases and J by 1 base, leaving 11 bases between them. In nucleotides, the CDR3 is TGCGCCAGCAGCCGGGGGACAAATTCTGGAAACACCATATATTTT. It translates to CASSRGTNSGNTIYF.

Relative to its sample, this clone is medium-sized. The chain recombines TRBV30 with TRBJ2-5; D possibly corresponds to TRBD2 (5 bases). The V gene lost 0 bases and the J gene lost 3 bases, with 11 bases spanning the gap. This CDR3 spans 14 amino acids. Germline V lookup: CDR1 GTSNPN, CDR2 SVGIG (reference sequence). CDR3 in DNA: TGTGCCTGGAGTGTACTTCCGGGGAAAGAGACCCAGTACTTC. The encoded protein is CAWSVLPGKETQYF.

The chain has TRBV6-5 and TRBJ2-5; 8 bases are a match to TRBD1. Germline CDR1 and CDR2: MNHEY and SVGAGI. The V gene end was trimmed by 5 bases and the J gene end by 1 base; junction bases not matched to a gene: 3. This CDR3 is built from 14 residues. The CDR3 nucleotides are TGTGCCAGCAGTACGACAGGGGTCCAAGAGACCCAGTACTTC. It is translated as CASSTTGVQETQYF.

The sample holds a few counts of this clone. The chain couples TRBV5-4 to TRBJ2-3; the match to TRBD2 covers 8 bases. The CDR3 sequence is 15 residues long. V lost 2 bases, J lost 2 bases, and 4 bases stayed unmatched. Germline assignment: CDR1 SGHNT and CDR2 YYREEE (reference sequence). The CDR3 DNA is TGTGCCAGCAGCTTAGCGGGGGACTCCACAGATACGCAGTATTTT. Translation: CASSLAGDSTDTQYF.

This clone is labeled as medium-sized. The chain is built from TRBV4-2 and TRBJ1-5; TRBD1 matches at 9 bases. The ends lost 4 bases at V and 4 bases at J; junction bases unmatched: 2. CDR3 length: 14 residues. Germline assignment: CDR1 LGHNA and CDR2 YNFKEQ. This CDR3 reads CASSPGQGNQPQHF. The CDR3 DNA reads TGTGCCAGCAGCCCGGGACAGGGAAATCAGCCCCAGCATTTT.

This clone counts as medium-sized (0.01 to 0.1%). The chain employs TRBV7-3 and TRBJ1-6; 7 bases are shared with TRBD1. Trimming removed 3 bases from V and 7 bases from J; junction bases left unmatched: 3. Germline V gene data show CDR1 as SGHTA and CDR2 as FQGTGA. CDR3 length: 14 amino acids. The CDR3 region has the DNA TGTGCCAGCAGCTTGACGGGACAGAATTCACCCCTCCACTTT. Its translation is CASSLTGQNSPLHF.

The genes are TRBV6-1 and TRBJ2-3; possibly TRBD2 for D (5 bases). Germline V lookup: CDR1 MNHNS, CDR2 SASEGT. The V end was cut by 6 bases, the J end by 1 base, with 14 bases between. The CDR3 sequence is 15 residues long. CDR3 nucleotides: TGTGCCAGCAGATACAGAGGGTATGGCACAGATACGCAGTATTTT. Translating it yields CASRYRGYGTDTQYF.

This chain uses TRBV5-4 with TRBJ1-6, with TRBD1 matching over 7 bases. Per the germline V gene, CDR1 is SGHNT and CDR2 is YYREEE (reference sequence). This CDR3 has 15 amino acids. J was trimmed by 7 bases and V by 4 bases; bases with no gene match: 8. CDR3 coding DNA: TGTGCCAGCAGCCAAGATTTACAGGGGAATTCACCCCTCCACTTT. Protein: CASSQDLQGNSPLHF.

This chain connects TRBV5-4 to TRBJ2-3; 13 bases agree with TRBD2. J lost 6 bases, V lost 4 bases, and 5 bases had no gene match. Germline V gene sequence: CDR1 SGHNT, CDR2 YYREEE (reference sequence). This CDR3 has 15 residues. CDR3 in DNA: TGTGCCAGCAGCCTACTAGCGGGGGGGATTGATACGCAGTATTTT. The encoded protein is CASSLLAGGIDTQYF.

The genes are TRBV7-2 and TRBJ1-1, with D perhaps matching TRBD1 (5 bases). Germline CDR1 SGHTA, CDR2 FQGNSA. The V end was cut by 3 bases, the J end by 3 bases, with 8 bases between. The CDR3 is made up of 13 amino acids. The CDR3 coding sequence is TGTGCCAGCAGCTTCAGGGTGGACACTGAAGCTTTCTTT. Protein: CASSFRVDTEAFF.

This clone came up a few times. The rearrangement joins TRBV2 to TRBJ2-7, with D unclear. The CDR3 consists of 12 residues. From germline, CDR1 is SNHLY and CDR2 FYNNEI. Trimming took 4 bases from V and 8 from J, leaving 12 bases between them. DNA for the CDR3: TGTGCCAGCAGTGCGGCAGGATTTCAGCAGTACGTC. Its protein is CASSAAGFQQYV.

This clone was counted only a few times. The chain links TRBV7-9 to TRBJ2-5; D call uncertain. CDR3 length: 13 amino acids. V lost 2 bases, J lost 4 bases, and 8 bases lay in between. Germline V gene lookup returns CDR1 SEHNR and CDR2 FQNEAQ (reference sequence). The chain's CDR3 is CASSLQVRETQYF. The CDR3 region has the DNA TGTGCCAGCAGCTTACAGGTTCGAGAGACCCAGTACTTC.

This clone turned up a few times. The DNA of the CDR3 is TGTGCCAGCAGCTTGGACGGGACAGTCTCCTACGAGCAGTACGTC. Translation: CASSLDGTVSYEQYV. V and J are TRBV5-6 and TRBJ2-7; 7 bases are shared with TRBD1. The CDR3 covers 15 residues. Germline values: CDR1 SGHDT, CDR2 YYEEEE. V lost 0 bases to trimming and J lost 0 bases; unmatched junction nucleotides: 3.